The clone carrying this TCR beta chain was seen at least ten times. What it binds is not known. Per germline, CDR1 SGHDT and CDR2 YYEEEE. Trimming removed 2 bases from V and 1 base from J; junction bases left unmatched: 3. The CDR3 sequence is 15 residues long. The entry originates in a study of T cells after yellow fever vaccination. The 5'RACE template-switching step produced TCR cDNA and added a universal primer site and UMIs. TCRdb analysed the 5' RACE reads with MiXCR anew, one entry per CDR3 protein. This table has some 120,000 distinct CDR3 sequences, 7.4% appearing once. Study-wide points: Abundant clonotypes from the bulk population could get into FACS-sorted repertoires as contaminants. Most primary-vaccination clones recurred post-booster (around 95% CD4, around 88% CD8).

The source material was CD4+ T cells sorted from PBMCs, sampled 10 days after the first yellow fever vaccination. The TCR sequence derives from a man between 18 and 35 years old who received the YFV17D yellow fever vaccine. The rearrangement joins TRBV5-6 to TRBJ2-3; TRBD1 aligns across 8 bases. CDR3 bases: TGTGCCAGCAGCTTCCTACAGGGGGGCACAGATACGCAGTATTTT. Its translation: CASSFLQGGTDTQYF.